This TCR beta chain came from a study of blood T cell repertoires in COVID-19. As processed by the authors: Estimates of nucleated cell counts were drawn from the amplification of reference gene primers. Assay used: immunoSEQ multiplex PCR; TCRdb lists only in-frame clones, some missing. V and J calls and clone size follow that table, whereas D and trimming were derived from the DNA. The sample yields about 300,000 clones, about 87% seen once. In its sample, this clone was seen a few times. This CDR3 has 14 residues. Looked up from germline, CDR1 is KGHSH and CDR2 is LQKENI. Trimming removed 3 bases from V and 5 bases from J, with 13 bases in between.

The rearrangement links TRBV18 to TRBJ2-5; possible D gene TRBD1, 6 bases. The receptor was isolated from a woman aged 25 to 39 who had recovered from COVID-19. The sample was peripheral blood. The CDR3 DNA reads TGTGCCAGCTCACCGCAACAGGGTCCTGAGACCCAGTACTTC. Its translation is CASSPQQGPETQYF.